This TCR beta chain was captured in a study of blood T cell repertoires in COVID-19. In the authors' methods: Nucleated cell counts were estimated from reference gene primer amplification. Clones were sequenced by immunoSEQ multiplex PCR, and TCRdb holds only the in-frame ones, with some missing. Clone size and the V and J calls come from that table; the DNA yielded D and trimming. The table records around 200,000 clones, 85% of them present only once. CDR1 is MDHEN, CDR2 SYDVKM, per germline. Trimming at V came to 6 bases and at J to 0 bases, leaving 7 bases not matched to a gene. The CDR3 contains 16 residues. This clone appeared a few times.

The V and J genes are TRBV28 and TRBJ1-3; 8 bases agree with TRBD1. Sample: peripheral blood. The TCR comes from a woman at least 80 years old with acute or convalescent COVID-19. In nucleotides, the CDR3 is TGTGCCAGCAGCCTGAACACAGGGGGCTCTGGAAACACCATATATTTT. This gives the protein CASSLNTGGSGNTIYF.